This is a list of T cell receptor beta chains from one sample in a study of T cells in tumors and immune-related adverse events. The data were produced by immunoSEQ multiplex PCR, yet TCRdb's version contains in-frame clones alone and is incomplete. The table records approximately 700 clones, 85% to 90% of them present only once. The source was kidney tissue, collected from a patient treated with anti-PD-1 therapy. The receptors were gathered from a female donor with metastatic renal cell carcinoma. CDR3s include the opening cysteine and the closing phenylalanine or tryptophan. A D gene is named only where the DNA matches it firmly. Where a row states a size, it is once, few, many or the class of an expanded clone; other rows omit it.

D | J | V | size | CDR3 | DNA
- | TRBJ2-3 | TRBV9 | - | CASSVGAETSTDTQYF | TGTGCCAGCAGCGTAGGAGCGGAGACTAGCACAGATACGCAGTATTTT
- | TRBJ1-2 | TRBV5-1 | once | CASSLAGDFGYTF | TGCGCCAGCAGCTTGGCCGGGGACTTTGGCTACACCTTC
TRBD1 | TRBJ2-4 | TRBV6-1 | - | CASSEDPWTGTSKNIQYF | TGTGCCAGCAGTGAAGACCCATGGACAGGAACTTCTAAAAACATTCAGTACTTC
- | TRBJ2-7 | TRBV20-1 | - | CSAGILGEQYF | TGCAGTGCTGGGATCTTGGGGGAGCAGTACTTC
TRBD1 | TRBJ2-1 | TRBV7-9 | - | CASSPDRVYNEQFF | TGTGCCAGCAGCCCGGACAGGGTCTACAATGAGCAGTTCTTC
TRBD1 | TRBJ1-2 | TRBV10-3 | - | CAISVSDRGHGYGYTF | TGTGCCATCAGTGTATCAGACAGGGGGCATGGCTATGGCTACACCTTC
- | TRBJ2-7 | TRBV13 | - | CASSWGAGLNNEQYF | TGTGCCAGCAGCTGGGGGGCAGGGTTAAACAACGAGCAGTACTTC
- | TRBJ1-4 | TRBV4-3 | - | CASSQDRAVRTTNEKLFF | TGCGCCAGCAGCCAAGACAGGGCTGTAAGGACAACTAATGAAAAACTGTTTTTT
TRBD2 | TRBJ2-1 | TRBV10-3 | - | CAISESSGRYNEQFF | TGTGCCATCAGTGAATCTAGCGGGAGGTACAATGAGCAGTTCTTC
- | TRBJ1-2 | TRBV25-1 | - | CASSEQGPAYGYTF | TGTGCCAGCAGTGAGCAGGGTCCGGCTTATGGCTACACCTTC
TRBD2 | TRBJ2-1 | TRBV28 | - | CASSPPGTRVSNEQFF | TGTGCCAGCAGTCCCCCCGGGACTAGAGTGAGCAATGAGCAGTTCTTC
TRBD1 | TRBJ2-7 | TRBV10-2 | - | CASSDRDEQYF | TGCGCCAGCAGCGACAGGGACGAGCAGTACTTC
- | TRBJ2-5 | TRBV7-6 | few | CASSIRGEETQYF | TGTGCCAGCAGCATTCGGGGAGAGGAGACCCAGTACTTC
- | TRBJ1-1 | TRBV10-2 | - | CASKVGTEAFF | TGCGCCAGCAAGGTGGGTACTGAAGCTTTCTTT
- | TRBJ2-5 | TRBV5-1 | - | CASSLGGPETQYF | TGCGCCAGCAGCTTGGGTGGCCCAGAGACCCAGTACTTC